This T cell receptor (beta chain) was documented in a study of blood T cell repertoires in COVID-19. At the level of the study: Acute and convalescent COVID-19 specimens originated in the United States, Italy and Spain. Nucleic acid was either cDNA or gDNA, and it came from T cells, B-cell-depleted T cells, or PBMCs.

Looked up from germline, CDR1 is SGDLS and CDR2 is YYNGEE. V lost 0 bases to trimming and J lost 4 bases, with 13 bases between them. The CDR3 length is 16 residues. Per the study methods: Quantification of nucleated cells was approximated via reference gene primer amplification. Clones were read by immunoSEQ multiplex PCR, and TCRdb kept only the in-frame ones, dropping some. The DNA was the basis for D and trimming; V, J and clone size are from that table. The sample shows tens of thousands of clones, about 88% of them seen only once. Sequencing used peripheral blood. V and J are TRBV9 and TRBJ2-2; D call uncertain. This receptor was obtained from a man between 60 and 75 years old with acute or convalescent COVID-19. The CDR3 protein is CASSVGFAASTGELFF. In nucleotides, the CDR3 is TGTGCCAGCAGCGTAGGGTTTGCGGCGAGCACCGGGGAGCTGTTTTTT. The full variable domain, rest sourced from reference TRBV9 and TRBJ2-2, is DSGVTQTPKHLITATGQRVTLRCSPRSGDLSVYWYQQSLDQGLQFLIQYYNGEERAKGNILERFSAQQFPDLHSELNLSSLELGDSALYFCASSVGFAASTGELFFGEGSRLTVL.